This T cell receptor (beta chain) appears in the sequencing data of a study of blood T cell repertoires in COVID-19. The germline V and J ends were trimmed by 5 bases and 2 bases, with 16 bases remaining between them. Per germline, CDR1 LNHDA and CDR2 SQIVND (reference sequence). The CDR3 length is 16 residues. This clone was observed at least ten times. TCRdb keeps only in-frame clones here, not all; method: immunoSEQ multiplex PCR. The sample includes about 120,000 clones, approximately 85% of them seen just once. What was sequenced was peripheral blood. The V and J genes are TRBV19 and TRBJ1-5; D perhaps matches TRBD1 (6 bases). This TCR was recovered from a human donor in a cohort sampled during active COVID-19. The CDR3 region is CASSYGGGRGNQPQHF. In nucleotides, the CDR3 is TGTGCCAGTAGTTATGGCGGGGGCAGGGGCAATCAGCCCCAGCATTTT.